A single sample is the source of the 7 T cell receptor beta chains below, sequenced in a study of blood T cell repertoires in COVID-19. TCRdb keeps only in-frame clones here, not all; method: immunoSEQ multiplex PCR. The sample carries fewer than 250,000 clones, roughly 83% recorded once. The sequenced sample was PBMCs or T cells enriched from blood (not recorded which). Source of these receptors: a woman in her twenties or thirties who had recovered from COVID-19.

J is TRBJ1-1 and V is TRBV9; D gene unclear. The V end was cut by 0 bases, the J end by 0 bases, with 9 bases between. The CDR3 length is 15 residues. Germline V lookup: CDR1 SGDLS, CDR2 YYNGEE. The CDR3 reads CASSVGARLNTEAFF. In DNA form, the CDR3 reads TGTGCCAGCAGCGTAGGGGCCAGATTGAACACTGAAGCTTTCTTT.

The rearrangement joins TRBV24-1 to TRBJ2-1; 7 bases match TRBD1. The length of the CDR3 is 15 residues. CDR1 is KGHDR, CDR2 SFDVKD, per germline. The junction had 4 bases not matched to a gene; V was cut back by 1 base and J by 5 bases. CDR3 protein: CATSDFATGHNEQFF. The DNA for the CDR3 is TGTGCCACCAGTGATTTTGCGACAGGGCACAATGAGCAGTTCTTC.

This sequence joins TRBV7-2 and TRBJ1-2, with 7 bases that match TRBD1. The CDR3 contains 18 residues. The V gene's germline CDR1 is SGHTA and CDR2 FQGNSA. J lost 4 bases, V lost 1 base, and 15 bases had no gene match. CDR3 residues: CASSLDSLRGRTFYGYTF. The CDR3 region has the DNA TGTGCCAGCAGCTTAGATTCGTTAAGGGGGCGGACCTTCTATGGCTACACCTTC. Full variable domain (missing parts from reference TRBV7-2 and TRBJ1-2): GAGVSQSPSNKVTEKGKDVELRCDPISGHTALYWYRQSLGQGLEFLIYFQGNSAPDKSGLPSDRFSAERTGGSVSTLTIQRTQQEDSAVYLCASSLDSLRGRTFYGYTFGSGTRLTVV.

On this clone: Compared with germline, one end of the junction differs, possibly owing to a read error. The rearrangement joins TRBV7-7 to TRBJ2-1, with TRBD2 identical over 10 bases. From germline, CDR1 is SSHAT and CDR2 FNYEAQ (reference sequence). CDR3 length: 17 residues. The CDR3 loop reads CASSSNLRTSGVHEQFF. In nucleotides, the CDR3 is TGTGCTAGCAGCTCTAACCTCCGGACTAGCGGAGTACATGAGCAGTTCTTC.

The V call is TRBV5-4, the J call TRBJ2-6, with 8 bases lining up with TRBD1. The germline V gene encodes CDR1 SGHNT and CDR2 YYREEE (reference sequence). V was pared by 6 bases and J by 0 bases, with 5 bases of the junction left unmatched. The CDR3 spans 16 residues. The CDR3 DNA reads as TGTGCCAGCACCGGGACAGGACACTCTGGGGCCAACGTCCTGACTTTC. Translating it yields CASTGTGHSGANVLTF.

The chain combines TRBV7-6 with TRBJ2-3, with 14 bases identical to TRBD2. The junction had 11 bases not matched to a gene; V was cut back by 1 base and J by 2 bases. The CDR3 loop spans 20 amino acids. Per germline, CDR1 SGHVS and CDR2 FNYEAQ. This chain's CDR3 is CASSLGLWTSGRHNTDTQYF. CDR3 nucleotides: TGTGCCAGCAGCTTAGGTCTTTGGACTAGCGGGAGGCATAACACAGATACGCAGTATTTT.

V usage is TRBV7-2 and J usage is TRBJ1-5; D may be TRBD1 (6 bases). Trimming removed 6 bases from V and 0 bases from J, with 12 bases in between. Germline loops: CDR1 SGHTA, CDR2 FQGNSA. This CDR3 spans 15 amino acids. This chain's CDR3 is CASRPTGYSNQPQHF. CDR3 nucleotide sequence: TGTGCCAGCAGGCCTACAGGGTATAGCAATCAGCCCCAGCATTTT.